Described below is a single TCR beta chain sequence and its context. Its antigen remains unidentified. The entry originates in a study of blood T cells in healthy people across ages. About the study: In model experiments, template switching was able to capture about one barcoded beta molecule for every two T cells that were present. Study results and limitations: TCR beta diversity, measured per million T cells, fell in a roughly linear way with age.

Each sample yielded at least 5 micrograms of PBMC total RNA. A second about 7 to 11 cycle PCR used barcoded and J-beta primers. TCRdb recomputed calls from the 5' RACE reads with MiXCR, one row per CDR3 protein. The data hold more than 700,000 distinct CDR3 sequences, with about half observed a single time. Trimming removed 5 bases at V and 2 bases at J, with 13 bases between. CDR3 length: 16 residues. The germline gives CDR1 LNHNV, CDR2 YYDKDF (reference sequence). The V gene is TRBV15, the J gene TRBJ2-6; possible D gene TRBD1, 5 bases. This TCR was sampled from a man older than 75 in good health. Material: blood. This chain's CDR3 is CATSGLTGAGANVLTF. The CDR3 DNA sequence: TGTGCCACCAGCGGATTAACAGGTGCTGGGGCCAACGTCCTGACTTTC.